This T cell receptor beta chain was sequenced for a study of blood T cell repertoires in COVID-19. Study-wide background: Whether acute or convalescent, the COVID-19 samples came from the United States, Italy and Spain. In each case, the material was cDNA or gDNA derived from T cells, B-cell-depleted T cells, or PBMCs.

About this clone itself: The junction departs from germline at one end; a sequencing error may be responsible.

How the authors handled the data: Scientists estimated how many nucleated cells there were by amplifying reference gene primers. Data came from immunoSEQ multiplex PCR; TCRdb stores just in-frame clones and leaves some out. D and trimming were read from the DNA, whereas the V and J calls and clone size are those reported in that table. The sample has about 250,000 clones, over 70% seen once. The CDR3 spans 14 residues. Germline CDR1 reads SSHAT; CDR2 reads FNYEAQ (reference sequence). The sequencing sample was made of peripheral blood. The chain joins TRBV7-7 to TRBJ2-2; D is possibly TRBD2 (6 bases). The TCR sequence derives from a man aged 35-49 years with active or convalescent COVID-19. The CDR3 protein is CASSARDSVGELFF. DNA for the CDR3: TGTGCTAGCAGCGCTCGGGACTCCGTTGGGGAGCTGTTTTTT.